The T cell receptor (beta chain) described here comes from a study of CD8+ T cells in alopecia areata. In the study overall: The drug, oral tofacitinib, was given to treated patients at 5 to 10 mg twice daily. Dosing spanned 6 to 18 months on tofacitinib, then 6 months off drug.

Noted treatment: oral pan-JAK inhibitor, 5-10 mg twice daily. The V gene lost 7 bases and the J gene lost 0 bases, with 12 bases spanning the gap. CDR3 length equals 13 residues. CDR1 is SQVTM and CDR2 is ANQGSEA in the germline V gene. RNA was extracted and reverse transcribed into cDNA as the sequencing template. TCRdb's copy holds only in-frame clones and misses some; the assay was immunoSEQ multiplex PCR. The sample holds about 190,000 clones, 50% to 60% seen once. V gene TRBV29-1 combines with J gene TRBJ1-2; D remains unclear. The source of this sequence is a human donor with alopecia areata. The input for sequencing was CD4+ T cells sorted from blood, taken at week 4, from a patient treated with tofacitinib. CDR3 nucleotide sequence: TGCAGCGACGGAAAGGGTACTAACTATGGCTACACCTTC. It codes for CSDGKGTNYGYTF. The complete variable domain, with remaining parts taken from reference TRBV29-1 and TRBJ1-2, reads SAVISQKPSRDICQRGTSLTIQCQVDSQVTMMFWYRQQPGQSLTLIATANQGSEATYESGFVIDKFPISRPNLTFSTLTVSNMSPEDSSIYLCSDGKGTNYGYTFGSGTRLTVV.